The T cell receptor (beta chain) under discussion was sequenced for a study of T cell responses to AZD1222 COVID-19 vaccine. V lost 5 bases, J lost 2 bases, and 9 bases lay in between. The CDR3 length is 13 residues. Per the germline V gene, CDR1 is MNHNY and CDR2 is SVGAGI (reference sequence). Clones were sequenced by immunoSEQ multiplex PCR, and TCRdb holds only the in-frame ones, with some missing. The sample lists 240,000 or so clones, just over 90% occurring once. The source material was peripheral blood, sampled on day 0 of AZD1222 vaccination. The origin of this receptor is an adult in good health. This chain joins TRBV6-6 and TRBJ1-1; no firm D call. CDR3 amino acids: CASSHTLNTEAFF. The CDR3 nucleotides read TGTGCCAGCAGTCATACACTAAACACTGAAGCTTTCTTT.